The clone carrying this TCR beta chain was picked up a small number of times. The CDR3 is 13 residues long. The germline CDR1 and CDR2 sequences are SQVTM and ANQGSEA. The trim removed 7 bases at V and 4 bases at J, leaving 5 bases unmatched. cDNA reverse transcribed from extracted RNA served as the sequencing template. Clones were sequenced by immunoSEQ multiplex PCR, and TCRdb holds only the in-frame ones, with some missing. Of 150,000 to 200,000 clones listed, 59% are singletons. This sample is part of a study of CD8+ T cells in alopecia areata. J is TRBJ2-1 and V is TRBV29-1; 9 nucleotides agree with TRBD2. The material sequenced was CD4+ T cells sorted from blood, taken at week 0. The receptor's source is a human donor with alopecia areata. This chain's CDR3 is CSGSGGIYNEQFF. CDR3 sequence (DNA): TGCAGCGGGAGCGGGGGGATATACAATGAGCAGTTCTTC.